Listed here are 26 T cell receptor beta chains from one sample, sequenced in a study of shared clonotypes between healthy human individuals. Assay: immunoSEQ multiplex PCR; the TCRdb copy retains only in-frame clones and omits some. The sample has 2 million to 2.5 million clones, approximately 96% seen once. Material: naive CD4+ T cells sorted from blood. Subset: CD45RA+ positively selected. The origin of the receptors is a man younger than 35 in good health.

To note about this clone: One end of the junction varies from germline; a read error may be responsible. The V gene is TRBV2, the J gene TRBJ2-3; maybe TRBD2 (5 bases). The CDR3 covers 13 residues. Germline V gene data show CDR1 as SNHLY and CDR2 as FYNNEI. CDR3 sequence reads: CASSEVTRDTRYF. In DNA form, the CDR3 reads TGTGCCAGCAGTGAAGTGACGAGGGATACGCGGTATTTT.

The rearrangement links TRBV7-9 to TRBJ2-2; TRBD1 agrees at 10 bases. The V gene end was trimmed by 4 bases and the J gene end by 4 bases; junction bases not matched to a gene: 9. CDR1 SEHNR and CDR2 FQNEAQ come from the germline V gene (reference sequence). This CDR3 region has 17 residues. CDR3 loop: CASSSWGQGRGTGELFF. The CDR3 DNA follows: TGTGCCAGCAGCTCGTGGGGACAGGGGCGCGGCACCGGGGAGCTGTTTTTT.

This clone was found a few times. Here the CDR3 DNA reads TGTGCCATCAGTGACAGCACAGATACGCAGTATTTT. Translating gives CAISDSTDTQYF. This chain joins TRBV10-3 and TRBJ2-3; D is undetermined. V lost 3 bases, J lost 0 bases, and 1 base lay in between. The length of the CDR3 is 12 residues. Germline CDR1 ENHRY, CDR2 SYGVKD.

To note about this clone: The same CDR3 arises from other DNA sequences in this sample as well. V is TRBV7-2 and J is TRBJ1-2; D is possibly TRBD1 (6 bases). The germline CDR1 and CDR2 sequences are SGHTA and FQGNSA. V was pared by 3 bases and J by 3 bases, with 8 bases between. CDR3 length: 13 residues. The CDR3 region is CASSLYRDYGYTF. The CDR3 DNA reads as TGTGCCAGCAGCTTGTACAGGGACTATGGCTACACCTTC.

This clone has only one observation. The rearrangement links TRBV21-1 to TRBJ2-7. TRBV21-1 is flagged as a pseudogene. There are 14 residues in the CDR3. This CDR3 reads CASSPDPHPYEQYF. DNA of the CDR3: TGTGCCAGCAGCCCCGACCCTCACCCCTACGAGCAGTACTTC.

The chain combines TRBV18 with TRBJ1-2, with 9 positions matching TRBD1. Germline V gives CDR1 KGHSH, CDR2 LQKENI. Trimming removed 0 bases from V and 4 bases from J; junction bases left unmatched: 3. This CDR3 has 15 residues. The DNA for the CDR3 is TGTGCCAGCTCACCACCACAGGGGGCCGCCTATGGCTACACCTTC. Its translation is CASSPPQGAAYGYTF.

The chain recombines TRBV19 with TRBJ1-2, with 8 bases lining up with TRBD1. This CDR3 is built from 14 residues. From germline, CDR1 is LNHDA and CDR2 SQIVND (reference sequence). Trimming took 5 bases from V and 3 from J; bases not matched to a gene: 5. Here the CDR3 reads CASSARGRDYGYTF. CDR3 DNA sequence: TGTGCCAGTAGTGCCAGGGGGCGAGACTATGGCTACACCTTC. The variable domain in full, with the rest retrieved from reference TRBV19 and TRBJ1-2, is DGGITQSPKYLFRKEGQNVTLSCEQNLNHDAMYWYRQDPGQGLRLIYYSQIVNDFQKGDIAEGYSVSREKKESFPLTVTSAQKNPTAFYLCASSARGRDYGYTFGSGTRLTVV.

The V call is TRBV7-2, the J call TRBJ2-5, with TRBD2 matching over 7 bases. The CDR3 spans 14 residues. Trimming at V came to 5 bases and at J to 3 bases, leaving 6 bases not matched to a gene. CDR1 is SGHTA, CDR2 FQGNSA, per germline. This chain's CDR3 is CASSPSSGKETQYF. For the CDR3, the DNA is TGTGCCAGCAGCCCATCTAGCGGTAAAGAGACCCAGTACTTC. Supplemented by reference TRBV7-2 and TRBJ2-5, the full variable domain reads GAGVSQSPSNKVTEKGKDVELRCDPISGHTALYWYRQSLGQGLEFLIYFQGNSAPDKSGLPSDRFSAERTGGSVSTLTIQRTQQEDSAVYLCASSPSSGKETQYFGPGTRLLVL.

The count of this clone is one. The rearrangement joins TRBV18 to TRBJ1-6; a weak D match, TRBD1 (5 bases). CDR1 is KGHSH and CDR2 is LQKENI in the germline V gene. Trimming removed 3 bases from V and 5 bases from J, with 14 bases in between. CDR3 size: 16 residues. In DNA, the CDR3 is TGTGCCAGCTCACCGACGAGGGCGGGGGATAATTCACCCCTCCACTTT. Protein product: CASSPTRAGDNSPLHF.

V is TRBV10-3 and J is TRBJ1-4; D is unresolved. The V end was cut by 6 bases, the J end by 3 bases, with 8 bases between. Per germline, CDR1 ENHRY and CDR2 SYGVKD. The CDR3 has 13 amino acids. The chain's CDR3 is CAIRTAPNEKLFF. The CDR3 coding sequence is TGTGCCATCAGGACGGCTCCTAATGAAAAACTGTTTTTT.

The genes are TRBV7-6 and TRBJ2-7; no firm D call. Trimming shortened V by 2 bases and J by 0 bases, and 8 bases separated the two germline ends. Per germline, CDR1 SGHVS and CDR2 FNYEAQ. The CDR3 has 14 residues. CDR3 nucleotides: TGTGCCAGCAGCTTATTGGCGACCTCCTACGAGCAGTACTTC. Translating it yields CASSLLATSYEQYF.

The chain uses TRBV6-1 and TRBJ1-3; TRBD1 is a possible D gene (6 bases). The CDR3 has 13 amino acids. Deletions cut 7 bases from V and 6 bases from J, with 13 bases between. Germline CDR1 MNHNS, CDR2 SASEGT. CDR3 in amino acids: CASNRDGINTIYF. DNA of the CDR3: TGTGCCAGCAACAGGGATGGGATAAACACCATATATTTT.

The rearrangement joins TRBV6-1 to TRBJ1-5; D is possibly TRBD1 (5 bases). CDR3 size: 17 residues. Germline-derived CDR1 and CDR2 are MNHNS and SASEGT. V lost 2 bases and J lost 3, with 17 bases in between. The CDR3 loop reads CASSESFLQGSNQPQHF. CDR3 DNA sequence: TGTGCCAGCAGTGAATCTTTCCTCCAGGGATCCAATCAGCCCCAGCATTTT.

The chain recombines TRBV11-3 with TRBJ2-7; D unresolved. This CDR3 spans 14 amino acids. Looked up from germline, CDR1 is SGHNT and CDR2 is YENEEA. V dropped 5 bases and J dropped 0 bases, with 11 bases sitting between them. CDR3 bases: TGTGCCAGCAGCCCGGGCCTCAGCTCCTACGAGCAGTACTTC. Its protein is CASSPGLSSYEQYF.

CDR3 coding DNA: TGCGCCAGCAGCCAAGATGGGAGTTTTCGCCGGGGGGAGCAGTACTTC. This codes for CASSQDGSFRRGEQYF. The chain uses TRBV4-1 and TRBJ2-7, with a tentative D call TRBD2 (6 bases). The V gene's germline CDR1 is MGHRA and CDR2 YSYEKL. The CDR3 contains 16 residues. The V end lost 0 bases, the J end lost 7 bases, and 19 bases lay between the germline ends.

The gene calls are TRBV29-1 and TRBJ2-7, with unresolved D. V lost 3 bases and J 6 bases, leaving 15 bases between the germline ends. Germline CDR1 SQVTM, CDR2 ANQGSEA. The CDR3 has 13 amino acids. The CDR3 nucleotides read TGCAGCGTTGAGGGCCGATTCGTCTCCGAGCAGTACTTC. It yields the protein CSVEGRFVSEQYF.

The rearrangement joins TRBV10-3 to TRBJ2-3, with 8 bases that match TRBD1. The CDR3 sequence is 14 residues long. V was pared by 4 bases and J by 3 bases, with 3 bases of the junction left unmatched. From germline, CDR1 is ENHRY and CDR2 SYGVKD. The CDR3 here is CAISGTGFTDTQYF. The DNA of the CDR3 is TGTGCCATCAGTGGGACAGGGTTTACAGATACGCAGTATTTT.

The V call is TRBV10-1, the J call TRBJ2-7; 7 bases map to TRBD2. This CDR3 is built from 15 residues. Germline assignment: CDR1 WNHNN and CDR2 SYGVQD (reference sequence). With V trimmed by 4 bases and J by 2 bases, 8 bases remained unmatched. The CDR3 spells CASSVGGIPPYEQYF. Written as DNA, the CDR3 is TGCGCCAGCAGTGTGGGGGGGATCCCACCCTACGAGCAGTACTTC.

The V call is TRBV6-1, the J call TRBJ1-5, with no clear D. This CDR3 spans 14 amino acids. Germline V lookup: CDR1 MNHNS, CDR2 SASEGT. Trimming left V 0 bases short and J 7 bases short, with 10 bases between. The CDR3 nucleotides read TGTGCCAGCAGTGAAGCCGGACCCCGGCAGCCCCAGCATTTT. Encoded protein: CASSEAGPRQPQHF.

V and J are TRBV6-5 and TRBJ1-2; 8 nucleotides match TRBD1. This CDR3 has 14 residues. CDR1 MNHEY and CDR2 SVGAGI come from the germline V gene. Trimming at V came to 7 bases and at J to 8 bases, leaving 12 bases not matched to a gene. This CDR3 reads CASKIGRQGHGYTF. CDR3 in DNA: TGTGCCAGCAAGATAGGGCGACAGGGGCACGGCTACACCTTC.

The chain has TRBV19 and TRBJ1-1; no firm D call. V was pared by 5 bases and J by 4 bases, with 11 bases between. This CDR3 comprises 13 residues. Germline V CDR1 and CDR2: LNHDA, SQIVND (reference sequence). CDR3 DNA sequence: TGTGCCAGTAGTCAGCAGTATCTCACTGAAGCTTTCTTT. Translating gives CASSQQYLTEAFF.

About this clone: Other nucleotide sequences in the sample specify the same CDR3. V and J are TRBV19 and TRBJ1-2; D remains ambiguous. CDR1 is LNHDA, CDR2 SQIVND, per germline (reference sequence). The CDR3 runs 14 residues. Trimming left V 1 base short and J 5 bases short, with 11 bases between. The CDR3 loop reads CASSIGPGSYGYTF. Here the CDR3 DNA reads TGTGCCAGTAGTATAGGGCCGGGAAGTTATGGCTACACCTTC.

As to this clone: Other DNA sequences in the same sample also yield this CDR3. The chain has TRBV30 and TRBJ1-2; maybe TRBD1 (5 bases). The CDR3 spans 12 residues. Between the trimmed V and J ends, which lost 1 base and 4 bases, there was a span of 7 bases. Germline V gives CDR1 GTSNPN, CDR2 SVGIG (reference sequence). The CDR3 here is CAWSGDSYGYTF. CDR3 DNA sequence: TGTGCCTGGAGTGGAGACAGCTATGGCTACACCTTC.

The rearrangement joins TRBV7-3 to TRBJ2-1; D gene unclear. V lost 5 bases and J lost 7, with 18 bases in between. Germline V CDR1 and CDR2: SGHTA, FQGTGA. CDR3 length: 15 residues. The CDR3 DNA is TGTGCCAGCAGCCCAGTAATCAGCCCTGGGAATGAGCAGTTCTTC. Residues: CASSPVISPGNEQFF.

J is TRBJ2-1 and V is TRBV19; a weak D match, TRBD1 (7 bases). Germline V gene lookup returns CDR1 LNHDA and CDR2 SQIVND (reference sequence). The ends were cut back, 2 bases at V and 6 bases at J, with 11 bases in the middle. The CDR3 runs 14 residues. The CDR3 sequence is CASSIQGGINEQFF. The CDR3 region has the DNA TGTGCCAGTAGTATACAGGGGGGCATCAATGAGCAGTTCTTC.

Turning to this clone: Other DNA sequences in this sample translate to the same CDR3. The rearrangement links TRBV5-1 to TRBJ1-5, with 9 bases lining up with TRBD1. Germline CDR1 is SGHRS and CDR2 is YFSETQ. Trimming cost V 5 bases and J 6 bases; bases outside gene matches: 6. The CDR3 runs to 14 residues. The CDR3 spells CASSLGQGSQPQHF. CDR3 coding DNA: TGCGCCAGCAGTCTTGGACAGGGGAGTCAGCCCCAGCATTTT.